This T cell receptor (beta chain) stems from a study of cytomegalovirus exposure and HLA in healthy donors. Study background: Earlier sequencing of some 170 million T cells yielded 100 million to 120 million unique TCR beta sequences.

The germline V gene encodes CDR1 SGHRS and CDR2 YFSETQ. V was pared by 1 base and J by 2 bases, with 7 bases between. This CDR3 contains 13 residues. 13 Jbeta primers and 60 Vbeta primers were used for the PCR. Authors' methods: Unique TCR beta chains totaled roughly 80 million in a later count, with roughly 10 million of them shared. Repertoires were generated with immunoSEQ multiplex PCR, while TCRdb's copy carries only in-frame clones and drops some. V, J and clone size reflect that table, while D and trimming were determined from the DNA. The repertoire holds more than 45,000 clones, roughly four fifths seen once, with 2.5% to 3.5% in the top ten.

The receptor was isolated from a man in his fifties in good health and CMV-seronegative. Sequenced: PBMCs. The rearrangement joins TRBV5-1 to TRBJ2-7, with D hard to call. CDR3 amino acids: CASSLMAAYEQYF. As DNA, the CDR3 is TGCGCCAGCAGCTTGATGGCAGCCTACGAGCAGTACTTC.